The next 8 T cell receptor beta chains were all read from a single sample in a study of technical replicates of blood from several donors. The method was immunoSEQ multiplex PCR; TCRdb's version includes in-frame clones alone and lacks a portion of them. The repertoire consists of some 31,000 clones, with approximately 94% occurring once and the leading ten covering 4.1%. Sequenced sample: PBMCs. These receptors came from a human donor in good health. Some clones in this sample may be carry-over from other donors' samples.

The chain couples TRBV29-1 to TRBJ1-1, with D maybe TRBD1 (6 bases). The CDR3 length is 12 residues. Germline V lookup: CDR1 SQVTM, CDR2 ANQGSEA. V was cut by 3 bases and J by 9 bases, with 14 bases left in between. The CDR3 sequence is CSVDQQGPKAFF. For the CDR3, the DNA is TGCAGCGTTGATCAACAGGGTCCTAAAGCTTTCTTT.

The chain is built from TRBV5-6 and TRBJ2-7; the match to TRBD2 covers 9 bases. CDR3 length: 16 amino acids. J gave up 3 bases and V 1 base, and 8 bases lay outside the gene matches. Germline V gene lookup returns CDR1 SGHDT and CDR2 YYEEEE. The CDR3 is CASSLFGAGGHYEQYF. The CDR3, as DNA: TGTGCCAGCAGCTTGTTTGGAGCGGGAGGACACTACGAGCAGTACTTC.

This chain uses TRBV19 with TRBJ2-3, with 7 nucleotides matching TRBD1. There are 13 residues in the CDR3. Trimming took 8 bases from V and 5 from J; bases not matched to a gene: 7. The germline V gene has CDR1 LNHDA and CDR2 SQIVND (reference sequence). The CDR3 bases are TGTGCCAGTCGTGACAGGGTCATAGATACGCAGTATTTT. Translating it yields CASRDRVIDTQYF. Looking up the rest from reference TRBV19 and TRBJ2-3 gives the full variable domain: DGGITQSPKYLFRKEGQNVTLSCEQNLNHDAMYWYRQDPGQGLRLIYYSQIVNDFQKGDIAEGYSVSREKKESFPLTVTSAQKNPTAFYLCASRDRVIDTQYFGPGTRLTVL.

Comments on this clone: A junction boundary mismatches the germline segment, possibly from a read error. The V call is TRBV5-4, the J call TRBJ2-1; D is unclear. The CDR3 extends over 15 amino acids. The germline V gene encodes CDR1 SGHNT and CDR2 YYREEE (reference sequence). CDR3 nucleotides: TGTGCCAGCAGCTCCCCCGAAGACTCCTTCAATGAGCAGTTCTTC. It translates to CASSSPEDSFNEQFF.

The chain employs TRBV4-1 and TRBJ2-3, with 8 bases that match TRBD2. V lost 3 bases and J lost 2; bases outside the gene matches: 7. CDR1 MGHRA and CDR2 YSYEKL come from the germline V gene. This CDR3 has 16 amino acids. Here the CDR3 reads CASSQESGGSTDTQYF. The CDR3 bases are TGCGCCAGCAGCCAGGAGAGCGGGGGATCCACAGATACGCAGTATTTT.

The DNA of the CDR3 is TGTGCCTGGAGAAAGGGGTCCGGGGAGCTGTTTTTT. Its protein is CAWRKGSGELFF. The V gene is TRBV30, the J gene TRBJ2-2, with D maybe TRBD1 (5 bases). V was pared by 3 bases and J by 6 bases, with 8 bases between. Germline V gives CDR1 GTSNPN, CDR2 SVGIG (reference sequence). The CDR3 is 12 amino acids. Together with reference TRBV30 and TRBJ2-2, the CDR3 gives the full variable domain: SQTIHQWPATLVQPVGSPLSLECTVEGTSNPNLYWYRQAAGRGLQLLFYSVGIGQISSEVPQNLSASRPQDRQFILSSKKLLLSDSGFYLCAWRKGSGELFFGEGSRLTVL.

The CDR3 loop reads CASSSDQQGRNQPQHF. CDR3 bases: TGTGCCAGCAGTTCCGATCAACAGGGGCGAAATCAGCCCCAGCATTTT. The chain joins TRBV6-6 to TRBJ1-5; 7 bases map to TRBD1. The CDR3 spans 16 residues. V was clipped by 4 bases and J by 4 bases; unmatched bases: 10. Per the germline V gene, CDR1 is MNHNY and CDR2 is SVGAGI (reference sequence).

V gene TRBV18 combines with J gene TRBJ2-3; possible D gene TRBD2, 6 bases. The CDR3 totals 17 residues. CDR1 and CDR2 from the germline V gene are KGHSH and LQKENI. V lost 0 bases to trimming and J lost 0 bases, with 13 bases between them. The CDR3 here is CASSPPRGGASTDTQYF. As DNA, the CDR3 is TGTGCCAGCTCACCACCGCGGGGCGGGGCCAGCACAGATACGCAGTATTTT.